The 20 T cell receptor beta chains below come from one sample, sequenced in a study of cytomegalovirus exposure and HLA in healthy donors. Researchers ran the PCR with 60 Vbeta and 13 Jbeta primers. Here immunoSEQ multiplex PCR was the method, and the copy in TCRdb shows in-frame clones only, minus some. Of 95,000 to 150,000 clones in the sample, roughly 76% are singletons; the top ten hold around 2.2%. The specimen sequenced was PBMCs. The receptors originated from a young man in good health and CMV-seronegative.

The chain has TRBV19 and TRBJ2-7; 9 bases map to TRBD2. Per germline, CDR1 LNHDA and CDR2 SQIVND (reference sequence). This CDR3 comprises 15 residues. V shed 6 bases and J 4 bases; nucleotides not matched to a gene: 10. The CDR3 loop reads CASRAGGLSWYEQYF. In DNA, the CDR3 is TGTGCCAGTAGGGCGGGGGGGCTTTCTTGGTACGAGCAGTACTTC.

CDR3 in amino acids: CASSKGQGGENQPQHF. The DNA for the CDR3 is TGCGCCAGCAGCAAGGGACAGGGAGGTGAAAATCAGCCCCAGCATTTT. The V gene is TRBV5-1, the J gene TRBJ1-5; TRBD1 matches at 9 bases. From germline, CDR1 is SGHRS and CDR2 YFSETQ. There are 16 residues in the CDR3. V lost 4 bases to trimming and J lost 4 bases; unmatched junction nucleotides: 9.

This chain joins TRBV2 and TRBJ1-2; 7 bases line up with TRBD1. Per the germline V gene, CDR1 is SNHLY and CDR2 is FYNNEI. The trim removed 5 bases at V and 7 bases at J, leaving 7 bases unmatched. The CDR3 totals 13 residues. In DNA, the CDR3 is TGTGCCAGCAGTCCCGACAGGGTTAGTGGCTACACCTTC. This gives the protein CASSPDRVSGYTF.

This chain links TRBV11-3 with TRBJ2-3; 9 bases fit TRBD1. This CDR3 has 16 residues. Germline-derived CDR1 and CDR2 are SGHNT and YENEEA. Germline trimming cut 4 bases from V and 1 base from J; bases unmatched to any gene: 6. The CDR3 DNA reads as TGTGCCAGCAGCTCCGGGACAGGGTGGGGCACAGATACGCAGTATTTT. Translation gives CASSSGTGWGTDTQYF.

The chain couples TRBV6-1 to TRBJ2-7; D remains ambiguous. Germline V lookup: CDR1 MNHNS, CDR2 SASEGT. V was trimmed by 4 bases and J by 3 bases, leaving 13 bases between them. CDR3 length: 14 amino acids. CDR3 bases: TGTGCCAGCAGTGGCCCCTCCGCAGGCTACGAGCAGTACTTC. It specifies CASSGPSAGYEQYF.

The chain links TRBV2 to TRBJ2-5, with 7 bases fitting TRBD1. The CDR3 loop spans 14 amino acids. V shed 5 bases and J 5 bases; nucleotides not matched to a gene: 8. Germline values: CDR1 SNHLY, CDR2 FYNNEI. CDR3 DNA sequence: TGTGCCAGCAGTCCCCGGGACAGCAGGGAGACCCAGTACTTC. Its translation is CASSPRDSRETQYF.

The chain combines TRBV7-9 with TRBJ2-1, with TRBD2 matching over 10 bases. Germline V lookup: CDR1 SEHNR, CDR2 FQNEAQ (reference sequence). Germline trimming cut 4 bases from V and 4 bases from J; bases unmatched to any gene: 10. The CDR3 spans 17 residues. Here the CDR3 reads CASSSRLSSGGYNEQFF. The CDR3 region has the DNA TGTGCCAGCAGCTCCCGTCTGTCTAGCGGGGGTTACAATGAGCAGTTCTTC.

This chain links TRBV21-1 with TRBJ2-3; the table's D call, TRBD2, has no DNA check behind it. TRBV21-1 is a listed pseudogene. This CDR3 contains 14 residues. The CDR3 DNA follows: TGTGCCAGCACGGGGCAGCGGGGGGCAGATACGCAGTATTTT. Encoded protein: CASTGQRGADTQYF.

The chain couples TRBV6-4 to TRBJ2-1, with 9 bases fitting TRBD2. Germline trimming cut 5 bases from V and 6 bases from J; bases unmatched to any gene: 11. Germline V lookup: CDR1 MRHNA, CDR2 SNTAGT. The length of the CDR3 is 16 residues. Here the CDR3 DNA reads TGTGCCAGCAGTCTCTCTCCGGGACTAGCCTCCAATGAGCAGTTCTTC. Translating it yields CASSLSPGLASNEQFF.

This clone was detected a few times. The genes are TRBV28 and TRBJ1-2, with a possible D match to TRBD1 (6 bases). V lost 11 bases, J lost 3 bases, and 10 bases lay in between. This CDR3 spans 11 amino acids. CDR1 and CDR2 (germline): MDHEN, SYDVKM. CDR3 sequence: CAGGGHYGYTF. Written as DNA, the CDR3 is TGTGCCGGGGGCGGCCACTATGGCTACACCTTC.

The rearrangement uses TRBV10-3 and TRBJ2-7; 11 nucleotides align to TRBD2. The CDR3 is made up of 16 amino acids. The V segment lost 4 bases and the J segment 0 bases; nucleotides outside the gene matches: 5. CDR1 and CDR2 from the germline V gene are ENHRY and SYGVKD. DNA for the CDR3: TGTGCCATCAGTGCCCCACTAGCGGGGGCCTCCTACGAGCAGTACTTC. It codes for CAISAPLAGASYEQYF.

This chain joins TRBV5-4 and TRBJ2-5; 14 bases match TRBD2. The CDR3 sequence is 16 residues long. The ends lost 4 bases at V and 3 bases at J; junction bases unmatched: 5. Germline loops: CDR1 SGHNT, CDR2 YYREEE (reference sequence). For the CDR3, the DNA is TGTGCCAGCAGCAAGGGACTAGCGGGGGTAGAAGAGACCCAGTACTTC. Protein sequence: CASSKGLAGVEETQYF.

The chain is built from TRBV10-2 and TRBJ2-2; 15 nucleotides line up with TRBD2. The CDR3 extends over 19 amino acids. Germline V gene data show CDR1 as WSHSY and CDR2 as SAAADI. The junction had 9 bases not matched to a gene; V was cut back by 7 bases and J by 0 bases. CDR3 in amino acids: CASNTLGLAGGSNTGELFF. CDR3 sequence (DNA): TGCGCCAGCAACACTCTGGGACTAGCGGGGGGCTCGAACACCGGGGAGCTGTTTTTT.

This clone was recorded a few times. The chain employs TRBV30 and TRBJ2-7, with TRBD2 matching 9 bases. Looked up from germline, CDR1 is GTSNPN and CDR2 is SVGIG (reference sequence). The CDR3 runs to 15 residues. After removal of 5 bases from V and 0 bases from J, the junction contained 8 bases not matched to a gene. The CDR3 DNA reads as TGTGCCTGGGCCACCTTAGCGGGGGACTCCTACGAGCAGTACTTC. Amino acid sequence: CAWATLAGDSYEQYF.

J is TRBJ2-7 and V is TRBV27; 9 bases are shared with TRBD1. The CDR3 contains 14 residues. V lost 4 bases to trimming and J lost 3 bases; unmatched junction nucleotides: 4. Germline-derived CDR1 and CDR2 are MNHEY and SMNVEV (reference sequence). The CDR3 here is CASSYTGGFYEQYF. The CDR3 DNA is TGTGCCAGCAGTTATACAGGGGGCTTCTACGAGCAGTACTTC.

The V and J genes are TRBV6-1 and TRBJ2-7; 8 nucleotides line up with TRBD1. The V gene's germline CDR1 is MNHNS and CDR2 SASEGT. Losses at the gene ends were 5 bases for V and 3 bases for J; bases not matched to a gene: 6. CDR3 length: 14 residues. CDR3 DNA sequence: TGTGCCAGCAGTTCGGACAGGGTTTACTACGAGCAGTACTTC. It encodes CASSSDRVYYEQYF.

CDR3 coding DNA: TGTGCCAGCAGTCCACGACTAGCGGGGGGGAGCGAGCAGTACTTC. Amino acid sequence: CASSPRLAGGSEQYF. The chain has TRBV27 and TRBJ2-7; 14 nucleotides line up with TRBD2. This CDR3 comprises 15 residues. With 5 bases clipped from V and 6 bases from J, the junction kept 6 bases outside the gene matches. Germline CDR1 MNHEY, CDR2 SMNVEV (reference sequence).

CDR3 sequence (DNA): TGCAGCGTTGAAGATCGGTTGCGGGGGGGCTACGAGCAGTACTTC. The encoded protein is CSVEDRLRGGYEQYF. This rearrangement joins TRBV29-1 to TRBJ2-7, with TRBD2 identical over 9 bases. Germline V gene data show CDR1 as SQVTM and CDR2 as ANQGSEA. J lost 3 bases, V lost 0 bases, and 6 bases had no gene match. This CDR3 comprises 15 residues.

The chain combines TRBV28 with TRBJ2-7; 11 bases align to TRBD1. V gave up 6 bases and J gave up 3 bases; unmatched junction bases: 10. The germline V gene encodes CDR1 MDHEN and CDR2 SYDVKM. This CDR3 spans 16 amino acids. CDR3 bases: TGTGCCAGCAGCGCTCCGGGACAGGGGGTCGACTACGAGCAGTACTTC. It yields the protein CASSAPGQGVDYEQYF. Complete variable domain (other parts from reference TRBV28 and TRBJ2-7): DVKVTQSSRYLVKRTGEKVFLECVQDMDHENMFWYRQDPGLGLRLIYFSYDVKMKEKGDIPEGYSVSREKKERFSLILESASTNQTSMYLCASSAPGQGVDYEQYFGPGTRLTVT.

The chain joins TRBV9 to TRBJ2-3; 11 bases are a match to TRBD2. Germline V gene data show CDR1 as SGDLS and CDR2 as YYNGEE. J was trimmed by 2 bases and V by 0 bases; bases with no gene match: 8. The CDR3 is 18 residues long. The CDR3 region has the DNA TGTGCCAGCAGCGTAGGGAGGACTAGCGGGTGGAACACAGATACGCAGTATTTT. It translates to CASSVGRTSGWNTDTQYF.